This T cell receptor (beta chain) was retrieved from a study of shared clonotypes between healthy human individuals. Profiling relied on immunoSEQ multiplex PCR, and the TCRdb table lists in-frame clones only, not all of them. The repertoire consists of some 660,000 clones, with more than 70% occurring once and the leading ten covering about 1.8%. CDR1 and CDR2 (germline): SGHTA, FQGTGA. This CDR3 spans 13 amino acids. V lost 4 bases to trimming and J lost 1 base, with 7 bases between them. On this clone itself: The same CDR3 arises from other DNA sequences in this sample as well.

This sequence was found in a woman between 25 and 40 years old in good health. Sequenced material: memory CD4+ T cells sorted from blood. Subset defined: CD45RA-negative fraction. The chain uses TRBV7-3 and TRBJ1-1; no definite D call. The DNA of the CDR3 is TGTGCCAGCAGCTCTGGCGGGAACACTGAAGCTTTCTTT. It translates to CASSSGGNTEAFF. The variable domain in full, with the rest retrieved from reference TRBV7-3 and TRBJ1-1, is GAGVSQTPSNKVTEKGKYVELRCDPISGHTALYWYRQSLGQGPEFLIYFQGTGAADDSGLPNDRFFAVRPEGSVSTLKIQRTERGDSAVYLCASSSGGNTEAFFGQGTRLTVV.